The clone carrying this T cell receptor (beta chain) is medium-sized within its sample. Its antigen is undetermined. The TCR beta CDR3 regions underwent amplification using RNA transcripts as the source. Carried out on the TCR CDR3, a first-round RT-PCR used the HTBI primer set. TCRdb re-analysed the multiplex PCR reads in MiXCR, keeping a single row per CDR3 protein. The data show more than 20,000 distinct CDR3 sequences, under 55% seen once. Diagnosis rested on symptoms, serum thyroxine and TRAb, thyroid ultrasound, and orbital computed tomography. The PBMCs had their origin in approximately 10 ml of fresh peripheral blood. This specimen comes from a study of T cells in Graves' hyperthyroidism and ophthalmopathy. Study in general: It was at initial diagnosis, before any treatment, that peripheral blood was collected.

The V gene's germline CDR1 is PRHDT and CDR2 FYEKMQ (reference sequence). This CDR3 contains 13 residues. V shed 5 bases and J shed 2 bases, with 10 bases lying between them. Overall study results and limits: Before onset, ophthalmopathy was predicted by the model a median roughly six months earlier.

This TCR came from a woman in her forties with Graves' hyperthyroidism that later progressed to Graves' ophthalmopathy. The chain links TRBV13 to TRBJ2-7; D remains ambiguous. The sequenced sample was blood. CDR3 sequence reads: CASSGRWAYEQYF. CDR3 nucleotide sequence: TGTGCCAGCAGCGGGCGATGGGCCTACGAGCAGTACTTC.